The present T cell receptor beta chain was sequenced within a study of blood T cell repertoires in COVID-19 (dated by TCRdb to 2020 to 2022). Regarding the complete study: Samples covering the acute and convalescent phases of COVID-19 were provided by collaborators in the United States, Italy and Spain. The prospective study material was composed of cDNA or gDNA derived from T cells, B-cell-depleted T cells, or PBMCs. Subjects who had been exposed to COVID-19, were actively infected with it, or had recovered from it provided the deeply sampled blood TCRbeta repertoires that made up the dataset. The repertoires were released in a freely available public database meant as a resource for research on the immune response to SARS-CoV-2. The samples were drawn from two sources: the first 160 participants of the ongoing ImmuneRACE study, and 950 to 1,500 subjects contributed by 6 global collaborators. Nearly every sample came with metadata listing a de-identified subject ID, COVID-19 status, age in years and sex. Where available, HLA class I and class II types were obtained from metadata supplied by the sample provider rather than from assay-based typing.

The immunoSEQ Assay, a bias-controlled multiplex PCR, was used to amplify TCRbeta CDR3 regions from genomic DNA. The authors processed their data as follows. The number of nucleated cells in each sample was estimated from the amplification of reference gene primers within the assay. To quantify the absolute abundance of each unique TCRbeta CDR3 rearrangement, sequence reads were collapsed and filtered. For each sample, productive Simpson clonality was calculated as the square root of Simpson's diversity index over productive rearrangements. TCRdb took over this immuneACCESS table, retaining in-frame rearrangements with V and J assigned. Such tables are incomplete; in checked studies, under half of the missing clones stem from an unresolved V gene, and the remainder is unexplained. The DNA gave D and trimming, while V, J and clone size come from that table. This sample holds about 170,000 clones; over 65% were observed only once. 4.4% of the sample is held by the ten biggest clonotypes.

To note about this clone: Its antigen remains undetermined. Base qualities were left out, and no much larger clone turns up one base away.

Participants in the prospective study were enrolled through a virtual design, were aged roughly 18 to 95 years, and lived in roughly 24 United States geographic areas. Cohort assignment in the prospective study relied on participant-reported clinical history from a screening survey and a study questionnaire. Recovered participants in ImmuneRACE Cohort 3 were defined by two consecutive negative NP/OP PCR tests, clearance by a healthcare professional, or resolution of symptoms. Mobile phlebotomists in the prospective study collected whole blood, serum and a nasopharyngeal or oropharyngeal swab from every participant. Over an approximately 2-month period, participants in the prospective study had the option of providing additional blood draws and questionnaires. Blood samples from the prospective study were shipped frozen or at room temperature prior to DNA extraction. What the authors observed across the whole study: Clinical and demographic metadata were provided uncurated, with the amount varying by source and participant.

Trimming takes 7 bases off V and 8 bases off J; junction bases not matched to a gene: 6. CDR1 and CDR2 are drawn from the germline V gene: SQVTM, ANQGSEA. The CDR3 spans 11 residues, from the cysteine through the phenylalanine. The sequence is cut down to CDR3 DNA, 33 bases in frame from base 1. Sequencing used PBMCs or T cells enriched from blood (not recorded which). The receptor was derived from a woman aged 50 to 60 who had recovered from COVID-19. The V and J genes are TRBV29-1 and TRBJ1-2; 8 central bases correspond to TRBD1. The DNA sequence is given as TGCAGCGGTCGACAGGGGTCGGGCTACACCTTC. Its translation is CSGRQGSGYTF.